Presented here are 14 T cell receptor beta chains from one specimen sequenced in a study of cytomegalovirus exposure and HLA in healthy donors. Vbeta (60) and Jbeta (13) primers were used in the PCR. Produced via immunoSEQ multiplex PCR; TCRdb's table is partial and in-frame only. The repertoire includes approximately 130,000 clones, approximately 77% of them detected once, and more than 1.1% sits in the top ten. Sequencing input: PBMCs. These receptors all come from a woman aged 40-49 years in good health and CMV-seronegative.

This clone was counted only a few times. This chain links TRBV28 with TRBJ1-6; TRBD1 might be the D (5 bases). V shed 3 bases and J shed 0 bases, with 12 bases lying between them. CDR1 and CDR2 from the germline V gene are MDHEN and SYDVKM. The CDR3 has 17 residues. This chain's CDR3 is CASSFNGGFSYNSPLHF. The DNA for the CDR3 is TGTGCCAGCAGTTTTAACGGGGGATTCTCCTATAATTCACCCCTCCACTTT. The complete variable domain, with remaining parts taken from reference TRBV28 and TRBJ1-6, reads DVKVTQSSRYLVKRTGEKVFLECVQDMDHENMFWYRQDPGLGLRLIYFSYDVKMKEKGDIPEGYSVSREKKERFSLILESASTNQTSMYLCASSFNGGFSYNSPLHFGNGTRLTVT.

The genes are TRBV5-6 and TRBJ1-6; a possible D gene is TRBD1 (5 bases). Trimming pared 8 bases from V and 3 bases from J, leaving 9 bases between. Per the germline V gene, CDR1 is SGHDT and CDR2 is YYEEEE. The CDR3 has 13 amino acids. The CDR3 sequence is CARGGFYNSPLHF. For the CDR3, the DNA is TGTGCCAGGGGGGGGTTCTATAATTCACCCCTCCACTTT. Supplemented by reference TRBV5-6 and TRBJ1-6, the full variable domain reads DAGVTQSPTHLIKTRGQQVTLRCSPKSGHDTVSWYQQALGQGPQFIFQYYEEEERQRGNFPDRFSGHQFPNYSSELNVNALLLGDSALYLCARGGFYNSPLHFGNGTRLTVT.

The CDR3 region is CASSLAGSVSQETQYF. CDR3 DNA sequence: TGTGCCAGCAGTTTAGCGGGAAGCGTTAGCCAAGAGACCCAGTACTTC. V and J are TRBV6-5 and TRBJ2-5; TRBD2 matches at 8 bases. This CDR3 is built from 16 residues. V shed 4 bases, J shed 1 base, and the junction held 8 bases outside the gene matches. Per the germline V gene, CDR1 is MNHEY and CDR2 is SVGAGI.

The J gene is TRBJ1-1, the V gene TRBV20-1, with unresolved D. Germline V gives CDR1 DFQATT, CDR2 SNEGSKA (reference sequence). The CDR3 totals 11 residues. V lost 2 bases to trimming and J lost 2 bases, with 3 bases between them. CDR3 loop: CSARPNTEAFF. The CDR3 bases are TGCAGTGCTAGACCTAACACTGAAGCTTTCTTT.

The V gene is TRBV5-4, the J gene TRBJ1-4; D possibly corresponds to TRBD1 (6 bases). CDR1 is SGHNT, CDR2 YYREEE, per germline (reference sequence). With 4 bases removed from V and 0 bases from J, the gap between germline ends came to 10 bases. CDR3 length equals 15 residues. For the CDR3, the DNA is TGTGCCAGCAGCGGGGACAACGCAACTAATGAAAAACTGTTTTTT. This translates into CASSGDNATNEKLFF. Supplemented by reference TRBV5-4 and TRBJ1-4, the full variable domain reads ETGVTQSPTHLIKTRGQQVTLRCSSQSGHNTVSWYQQALGQGPQFIFQYYREEENGRGNFPPRFSGLQFPNYSSELNVNALELDDSALYLCASSGDNATNEKLFFGSGTQLSVL.

This rearrangement joins TRBV29-1 to TRBJ1-2; 7 nucleotides agree with TRBD1. V shed 6 bases and J 2 bases; nucleotides not matched to a gene: 3. In germline, CDR1 is SQVTM, CDR2 ANQGSEA. This CDR3 is 12 amino acids long. The chain's CDR3 is CSVDRRNYGYTF. The CDR3 nucleotides read TGCAGCGTGGACAGGCGAAACTATGGCTACACCTTC.

This clone was seen more than once but under ten times. The genes are TRBV6-5 and TRBJ2-7; D possibly corresponds to TRBD1 (6 bases). This CDR3 is built from 14 residues. V shed 7 bases and J shed 0 bases, with 13 bases lying between them. CDR1 is MNHEY, CDR2 SVGAGI, per germline. CDR3 sequence: CASTPNRVSYEQYF. Written as DNA, the CDR3 is TGTGCCAGCACGCCAAACAGGGTCTCCTACGAGCAGTACTTC.

The J gene is TRBJ2-7, the V gene TRBV25-1; weak D call: TRBD1 (6 bases). In germline, CDR1 is MGHDK, CDR2 SYGVNS. The CDR3 is made up of 17 amino acids. Trimming left V 1 base short and J 0 bases short, with 16 bases between. CDR3 sequence (DNA): TGTGCCAGCAGTGAATCCGTGAGGACAGCCGACTCCTACGAGCAGTACTTC. Translated: CASSESVRTADSYEQYF.

This rearrangement joins TRBV18 to TRBJ1-3, with no clear D. CDR3 length: 17 residues. Germline V gene lookup returns CDR1 KGHSH and CDR2 LQKENI. The V and J ends lost 2 bases and 2 bases respectively, with 16 bases between them. CDR3 in DNA: TGTGCCAGCTCACCAAAAAACAGCCTCTTGCCTGGAAACACCATATATTTT. This sequence encodes CASSPKNSLLPGNTIYF.

The chain employs TRBV7-8 and TRBJ1-1; no clear D. Looked up from germline, CDR1 is SGHVS and CDR2 is FQNEAQ. The V and J ends lost 3 bases and 7 bases respectively, with 9 bases between them. CDR3 length: 12 residues. The CDR3 nucleotides read TGTGCCAGCAGCTTGAAGTTGCGTGAAGCTTTCTTT. As protein: CASSLKLREAFF.

The V gene is TRBV14, the J gene TRBJ1-1; D uncertain. The CDR3 has 17 residues. Trimming removed 1 base from V and 1 base from J, with 16 bases in between. Looked up from germline, CDR1 is SGHDN and CDR2 is FVKESK. Written as DNA, the CDR3 is TGTGCCAGCAGCCAAGCCTCCCGGGGTACAGCGAACACTGAAGCTTTCTTT. Translated, it gives CASSQASRGTANTEAFF.

This clone was observed a handful of times. J is TRBJ1-6 and V is TRBV4-3; 9 positions match TRBD1. V lost 4 bases to trimming and J lost 11 bases; unmatched junction nucleotides: 6. Germline V lookup: CDR1 LGHNA, CDR2 YSLEER. This CDR3 has 14 amino acids. The CDR3 sequence is CASSPGQGATPLHF. The DNA for the CDR3 is TGCGCCAGCAGCCCGGGACAGGGTGCTACACCCCTCCACTTT.

This clone showed up just a few times. The chain combines TRBV27 with TRBJ2-7; 10 bases are shared with TRBD1. The germline V gene has CDR1 MNHEY and CDR2 SMNVEV (reference sequence). The CDR3 length is 15 residues. With V trimmed by 7 bases and J by 3 bases, 9 bases remained unmatched. The CDR3, as DNA: TGTGCCAGCAAGCGGGGACAGGGGATTATCTACGAGCAGTACTTC. It specifies CASKRGQGIIYEQYF.

The genes are TRBV7-9 and TRBJ2-7; 8 bases are a match to TRBD1. Per the germline V gene, CDR1 is SEHNR and CDR2 is FQNEAQ (reference sequence). After removal of 8 bases from V and 5 bases from J, the junction contained 8 bases not matched to a gene. The CDR3 runs 13 residues. CDR3 protein: CASRRQGTNEQYF. Here the CDR3 DNA reads TGTGCCAGCCGGAGACAGGGGACAAACGAGCAGTACTTC.